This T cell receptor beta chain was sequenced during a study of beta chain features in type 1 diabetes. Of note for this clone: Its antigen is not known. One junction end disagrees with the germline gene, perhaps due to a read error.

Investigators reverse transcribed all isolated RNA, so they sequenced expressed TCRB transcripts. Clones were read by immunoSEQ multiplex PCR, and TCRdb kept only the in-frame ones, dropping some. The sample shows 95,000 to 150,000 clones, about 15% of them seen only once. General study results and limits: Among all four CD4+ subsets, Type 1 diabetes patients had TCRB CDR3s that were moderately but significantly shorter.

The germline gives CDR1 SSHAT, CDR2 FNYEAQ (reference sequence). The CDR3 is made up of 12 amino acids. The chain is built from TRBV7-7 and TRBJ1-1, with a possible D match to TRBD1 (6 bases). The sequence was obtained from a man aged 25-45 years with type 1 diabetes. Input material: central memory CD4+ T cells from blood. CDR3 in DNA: TGTGCTAGCAGCTTCGACAGGTCTGAAGCTTTCTTT. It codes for CASSFDRSEAFF.